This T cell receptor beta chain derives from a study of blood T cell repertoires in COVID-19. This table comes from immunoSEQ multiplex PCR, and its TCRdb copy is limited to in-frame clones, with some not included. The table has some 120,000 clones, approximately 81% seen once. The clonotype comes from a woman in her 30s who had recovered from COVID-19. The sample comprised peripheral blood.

The CDR3 sequence is CASSAGGMYQETQYF. The CDR3, as DNA: TGTGCCAGCAGCGCAGGGGGGATGTACCAAGAGACCCAGTACTTC. V and J are TRBV9 and TRBJ2-5, with D perhaps matching TRBD1 (7 bases). V lost 3 bases and J lost 0, with 12 bases in between. From germline, CDR1 is SGDLS and CDR2 YYNGEE. The CDR3 runs to 15 residues.